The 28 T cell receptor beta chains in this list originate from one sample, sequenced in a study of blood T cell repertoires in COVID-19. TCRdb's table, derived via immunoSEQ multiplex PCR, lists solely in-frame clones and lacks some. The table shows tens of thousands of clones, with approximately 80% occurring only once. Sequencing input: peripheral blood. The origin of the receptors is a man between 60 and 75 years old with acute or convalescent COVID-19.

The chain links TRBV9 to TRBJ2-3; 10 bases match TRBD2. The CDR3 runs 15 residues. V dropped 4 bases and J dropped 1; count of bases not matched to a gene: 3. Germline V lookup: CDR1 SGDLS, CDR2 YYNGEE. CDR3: CASSFSGGRTDTQYF. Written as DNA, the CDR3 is TGTGCCAGCAGCTTTAGCGGGGGGCGCACAGATACGCAGTATTTT. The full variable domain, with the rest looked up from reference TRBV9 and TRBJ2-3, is DSGVTQTPKHLITATGQRVTLRCSPRSGDLSVYWYQQSLDQGLQFLIQYYNGEERAKGNILERFSAQQFPDLHSELNLSSLELGDSALYFCASSFSGGRTDTQYFGPGTRLTVL.

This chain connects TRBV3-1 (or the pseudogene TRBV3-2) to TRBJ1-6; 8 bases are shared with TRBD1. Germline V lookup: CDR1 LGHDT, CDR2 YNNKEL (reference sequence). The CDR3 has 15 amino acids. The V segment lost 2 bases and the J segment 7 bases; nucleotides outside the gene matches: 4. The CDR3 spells CASSQKGTGNSPLHF. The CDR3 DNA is TGTGCCAGCAGCCAAAAGGGGACAGGAAATTCACCCCTCCACTTT.

CDR3 nucleotide sequence: TGCGCCAGCAGCTTGGAGGGACAGAACTATGGCTACACCTTC. It encodes CASSLEGQNYGYTF. This chain connects TRBV5-1 to TRBJ1-2, with 7 bases identical to TRBD1. The CDR3 contains 14 residues. Germline loops: CDR1 SGHRS, CDR2 YFSETQ. V lost 0 bases and J lost 2; bases outside the gene matches: 1.

DNA for the CDR3: TGTGCCAGCAGCTTAGAATTCGGGGAAAACTATGGCTACACCTTC. It yields the protein CASSLEFGENYGYTF. The chain couples TRBV7-9 to TRBJ1-2; no firm D call. Per the germline V gene, CDR1 is SEHNR and CDR2 is FQNEAQ (reference sequence). V lost 1 base and J 2 bases, leaving 11 bases between the germline ends. CDR3 length: 15 residues.

CDR3 loop: CASSLAWGTGYGYTF. In DNA form, the CDR3 reads TGTGCCAGCAGCTTAGCGTGGGGGACAGGTTATGGCTACACCTTC. This chain connects TRBV7-9 to TRBJ1-2; TRBD1 agrees at 8 bases. The CDR3 has 15 amino acids. The germline CDR1 and CDR2 sequences are SEHNR and FQNEAQ (reference sequence). V lost 0 bases and J lost 5; bases outside the gene matches: 5.

The DNA of the CDR3 is TGTGCCAGCAGCTTGATGGGAGACTATGGCTACACCTTC. Encoded protein: CASSLMGDYGYTF. The chain joins TRBV5-4 to TRBJ1-2; no clear D gene. Germline assignment: CDR1 SGHNT and CDR2 YYREEE (reference sequence). The CDR3 is 13 amino acids. V shed 1 base and J shed 3 bases, with 7 bases lying between them.

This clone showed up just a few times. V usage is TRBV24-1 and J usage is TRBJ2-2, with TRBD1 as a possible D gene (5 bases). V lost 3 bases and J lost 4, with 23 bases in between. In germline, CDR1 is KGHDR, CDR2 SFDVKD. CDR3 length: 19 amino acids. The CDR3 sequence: CATSDGPRWVGAITGELFF. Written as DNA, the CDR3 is TGTGCCACCAGTGATGGCCCCCGCTGGGTTGGGGCAATCACCGGGGAGCTGTTTTTT.

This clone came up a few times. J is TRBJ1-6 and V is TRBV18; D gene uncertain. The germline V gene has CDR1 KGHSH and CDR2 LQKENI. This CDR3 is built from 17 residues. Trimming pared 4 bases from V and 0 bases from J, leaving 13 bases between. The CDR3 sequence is CASSQTDPSSYNSPLHF. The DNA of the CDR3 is TGTGCCAGCTCACAAACCGACCCTAGCTCCTATAATTCACCCCTCCACTTT.

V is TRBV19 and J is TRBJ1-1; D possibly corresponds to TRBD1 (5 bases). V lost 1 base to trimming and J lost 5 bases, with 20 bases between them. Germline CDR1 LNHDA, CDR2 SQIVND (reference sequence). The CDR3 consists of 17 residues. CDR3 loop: CASSIVGTGLEGTEAFF. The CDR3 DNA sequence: TGTGCCAGTAGTATAGTAGGGACGGGTCTGGAGGGGACTGAAGCTTTCTTT.

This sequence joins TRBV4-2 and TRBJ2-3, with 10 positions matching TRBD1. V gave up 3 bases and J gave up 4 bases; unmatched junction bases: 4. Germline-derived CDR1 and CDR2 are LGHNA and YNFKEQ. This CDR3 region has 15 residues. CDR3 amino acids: CASSQTGGAADTQYF. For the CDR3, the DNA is TGTGCCAGCAGCCAGACAGGGGGCGCGGCAGATACGCAGTATTTT.

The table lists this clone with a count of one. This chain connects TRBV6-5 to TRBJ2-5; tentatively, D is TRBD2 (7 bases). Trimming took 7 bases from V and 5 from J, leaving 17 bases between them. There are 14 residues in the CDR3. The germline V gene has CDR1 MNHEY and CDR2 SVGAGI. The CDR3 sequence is CASTLGGLGETQYF. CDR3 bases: TGTGCCAGCACCCTGGGGGGGCTTGGGGAGACCCAGTACTTC.

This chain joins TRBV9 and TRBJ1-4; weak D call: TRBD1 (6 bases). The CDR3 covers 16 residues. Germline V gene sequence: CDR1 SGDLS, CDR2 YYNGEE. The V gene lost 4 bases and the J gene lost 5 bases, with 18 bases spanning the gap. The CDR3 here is CASSPFSQGGNEKLFF. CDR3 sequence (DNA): TGTGCCAGCAGCCCATTTTCACAGGGAGGGAATGAAAAACTGTTTTTT. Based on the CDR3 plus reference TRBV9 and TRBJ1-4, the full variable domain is DSGVTQTPKHLITATGQRVTLRCSPRSGDLSVYWYQQSLDQGLQFLIQYYNGEERAKGNILERFSAQQFPDLHSELNLSSLELGDSALYFCASSPFSQGGNEKLFFGSGTQLSVL.

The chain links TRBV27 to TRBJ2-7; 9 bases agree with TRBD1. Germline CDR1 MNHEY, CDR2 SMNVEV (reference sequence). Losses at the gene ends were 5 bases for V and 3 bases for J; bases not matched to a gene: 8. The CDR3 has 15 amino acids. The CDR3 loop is CASSPAGTGFYEQYF. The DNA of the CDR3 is TGTGCCAGCAGTCCGGCCGGGACAGGGTTCTACGAGCAGTACTTC.

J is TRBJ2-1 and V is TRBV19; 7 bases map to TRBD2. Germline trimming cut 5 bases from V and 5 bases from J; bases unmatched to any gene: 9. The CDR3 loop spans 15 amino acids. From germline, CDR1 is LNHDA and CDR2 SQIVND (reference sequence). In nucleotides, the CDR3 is TGTGCCAGTAGTCGGGACCGAGGGAGGGACAATGAGCAGTTCTTC. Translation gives CASSRDRGRDNEQFF.

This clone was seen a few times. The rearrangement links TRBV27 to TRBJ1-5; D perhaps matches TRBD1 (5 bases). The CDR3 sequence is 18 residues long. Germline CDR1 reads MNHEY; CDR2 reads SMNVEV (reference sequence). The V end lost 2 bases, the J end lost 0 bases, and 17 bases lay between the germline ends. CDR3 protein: CASSLRRDGRISNQPQHF. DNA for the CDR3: TGTGCCAGCAGTTTAAGGCGGGACGGGAGAATTAGCAATCAGCCCCAGCATTTT.

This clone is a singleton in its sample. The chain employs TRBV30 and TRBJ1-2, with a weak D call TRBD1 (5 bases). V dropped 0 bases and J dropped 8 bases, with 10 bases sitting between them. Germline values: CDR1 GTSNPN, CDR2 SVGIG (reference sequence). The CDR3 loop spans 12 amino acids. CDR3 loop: CAWSVQSGGYTF. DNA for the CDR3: TGTGCCTGGAGTGTACAATCAGGGGGCTACACCTTC.

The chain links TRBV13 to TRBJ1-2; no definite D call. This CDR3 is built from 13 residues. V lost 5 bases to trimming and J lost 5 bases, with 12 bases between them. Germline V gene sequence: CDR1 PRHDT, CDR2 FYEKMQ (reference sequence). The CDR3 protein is CASSHSDLYGYTF. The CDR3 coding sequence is TGTGCCAGCAGCCACTCAGACTTATATGGCTACACCTTC.

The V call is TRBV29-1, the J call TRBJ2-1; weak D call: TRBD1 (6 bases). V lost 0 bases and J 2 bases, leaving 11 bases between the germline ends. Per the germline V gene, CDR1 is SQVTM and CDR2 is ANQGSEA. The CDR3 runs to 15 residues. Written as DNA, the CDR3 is TGCAGCGTTGAAGAAGTAGCAGGGGCCTACAATGAGCAGTTCTTC. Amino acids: CSVEEVAGAYNEQFF.

The CDR3: CASSPGHQSSYEQYF. DNA of the CDR3: TGTGCCAGCAGCCCGGGACACCAAAGCTCCTACGAGCAGTACTTC. This chain uses TRBV3-1 (or the pseudogene TRBV3-2) with TRBJ2-7; D may be TRBD1 (6 bases). This CDR3 has 15 amino acids. V gave up 4 bases and J gave up 0 bases, with 13 bases separating them. Germline CDR1 is LGHDT and CDR2 is YNNKEL (reference sequence).

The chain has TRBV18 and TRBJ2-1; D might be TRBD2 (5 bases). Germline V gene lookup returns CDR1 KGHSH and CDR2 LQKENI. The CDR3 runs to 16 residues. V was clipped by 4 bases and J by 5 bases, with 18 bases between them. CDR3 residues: CASSLKAGKTDNEQFF. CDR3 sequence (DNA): TGTGCCAGCTCACTCAAAGCCGGGAAAACCGACAATGAGCAGTTCTTC.

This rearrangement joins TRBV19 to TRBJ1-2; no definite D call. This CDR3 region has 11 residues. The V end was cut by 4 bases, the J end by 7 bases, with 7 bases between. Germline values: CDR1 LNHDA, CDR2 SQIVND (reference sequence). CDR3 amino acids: CASSTGGGYTF. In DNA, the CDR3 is TGTGCCAGTAGTACCGGAGGTGGCTACACCTTC.

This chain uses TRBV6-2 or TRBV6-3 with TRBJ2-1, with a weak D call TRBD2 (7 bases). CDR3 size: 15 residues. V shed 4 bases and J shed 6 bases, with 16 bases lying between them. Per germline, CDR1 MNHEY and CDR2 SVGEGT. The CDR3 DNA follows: TGTGCCAGCAGTTGGAAGGGGGGGCCTTCCAATGAGCAGTTCTTC. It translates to CASSWKGGPSNEQFF.

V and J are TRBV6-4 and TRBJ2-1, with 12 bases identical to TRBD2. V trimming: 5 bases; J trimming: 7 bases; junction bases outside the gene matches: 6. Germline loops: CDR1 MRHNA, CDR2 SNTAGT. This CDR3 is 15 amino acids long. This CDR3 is CASSQLAGGTNEQFF. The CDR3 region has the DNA TGTGCCAGCAGTCAACTAGCGGGGGGTACTAATGAGCAGTTCTTC.

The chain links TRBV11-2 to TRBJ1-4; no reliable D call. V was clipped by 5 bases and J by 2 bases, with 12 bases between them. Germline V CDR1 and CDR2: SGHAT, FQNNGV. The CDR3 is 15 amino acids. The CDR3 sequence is CASSHTVVTNEKLFF. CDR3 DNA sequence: TGTGCCAGCAGCCACACAGTGGTTACTAATGAAAAACTGTTTTTT.

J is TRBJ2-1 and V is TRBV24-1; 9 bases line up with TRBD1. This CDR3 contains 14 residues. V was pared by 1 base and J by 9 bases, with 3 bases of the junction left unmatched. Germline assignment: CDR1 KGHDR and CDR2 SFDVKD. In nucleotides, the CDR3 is TGTGCCACCAGTGATTTCACAGGGGGCGGTGAGCAGTTCTTC. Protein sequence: CATSDFTGGGEQFF.

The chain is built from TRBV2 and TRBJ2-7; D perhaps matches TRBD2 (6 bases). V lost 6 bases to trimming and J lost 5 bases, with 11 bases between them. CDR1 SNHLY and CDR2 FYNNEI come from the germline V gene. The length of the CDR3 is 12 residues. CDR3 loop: CASRQTRNEQYF. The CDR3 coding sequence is TGTGCCAGCAGACAGACTAGAAACGAGCAGTACTTC.

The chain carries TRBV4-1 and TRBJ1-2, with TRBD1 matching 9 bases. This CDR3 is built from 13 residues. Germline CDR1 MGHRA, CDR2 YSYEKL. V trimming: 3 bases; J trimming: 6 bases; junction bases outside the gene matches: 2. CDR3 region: CASSQGQGDGYTF. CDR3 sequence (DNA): TGCGCCAGCAGCCAGGGACAGGGCGATGGCTACACCTTC.

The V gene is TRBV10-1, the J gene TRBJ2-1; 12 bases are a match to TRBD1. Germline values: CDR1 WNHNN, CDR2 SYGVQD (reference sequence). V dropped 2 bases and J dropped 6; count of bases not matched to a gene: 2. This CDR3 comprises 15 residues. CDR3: CASSEGTGGFNEQFF. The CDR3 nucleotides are TGCGCCAGCAGTGAGGGGACAGGGGGCTTCAATGAGCAGTTCTTC.